This T cell receptor beta chain was identified in a study of long-term antiretroviral therapy in people with HIV. CDR3 length: 15 amino acids. The J segment lost 2 bases and the V segment lost 11 bases, leaving 9 bases of the junction unmatched. Germline V CDR1 and CDR2: MNHNS, SASEGT. Samples were assayed with immunoSEQ v3.0 at survey level. The sequencing target was about 35,000-55,000 T-cell genomes per sample. TCRdb's copy holds only in-frame clones and misses some; the assay was immunoSEQ multiplex PCR. In the table there are tens of thousands of clones, about 77% of which are singletons. In the case of this clone: What it recognizes is unknown.

The study drew at least one pre-ART and at least two post-ART PBMC samples from every donor. Regarding the study as a whole: Controls showed broader CDR3 length ranges than did the HIV repertoires.

The sample in question was unsorted PBMCs, obtained 0.5 years after starting antiretroviral therapy. V and J are TRBV6-1 and TRBJ2-1; 10 positions agree with TRBD2. The clonotype was recovered from a woman in her thirties or forties with HIV. CDR3 region: CAGGRLAGAYNEQFF. For the CDR3, the DNA is TGTGCCGGAGGGAGGCTAGCGGGGGCCTACAATGAGCAGTTCTTC.